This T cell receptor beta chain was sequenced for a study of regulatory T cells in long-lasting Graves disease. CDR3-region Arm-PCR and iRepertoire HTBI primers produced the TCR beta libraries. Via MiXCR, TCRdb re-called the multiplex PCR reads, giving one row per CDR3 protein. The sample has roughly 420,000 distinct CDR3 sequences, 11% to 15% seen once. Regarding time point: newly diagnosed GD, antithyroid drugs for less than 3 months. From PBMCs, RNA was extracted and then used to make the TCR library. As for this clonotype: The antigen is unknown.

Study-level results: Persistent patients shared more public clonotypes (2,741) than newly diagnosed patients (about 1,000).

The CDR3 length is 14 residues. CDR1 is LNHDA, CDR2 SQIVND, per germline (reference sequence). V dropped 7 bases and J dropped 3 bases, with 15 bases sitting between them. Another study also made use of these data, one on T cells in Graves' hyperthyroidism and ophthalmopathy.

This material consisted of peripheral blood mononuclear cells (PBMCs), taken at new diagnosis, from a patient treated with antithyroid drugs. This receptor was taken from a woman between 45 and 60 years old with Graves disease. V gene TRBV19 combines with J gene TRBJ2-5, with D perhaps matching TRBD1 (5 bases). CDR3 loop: CASTNQDKKETQYF. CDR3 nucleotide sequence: TGTGCCAGTACCAACCAGGACAAGAAAGAGACCCAGTACTTC.